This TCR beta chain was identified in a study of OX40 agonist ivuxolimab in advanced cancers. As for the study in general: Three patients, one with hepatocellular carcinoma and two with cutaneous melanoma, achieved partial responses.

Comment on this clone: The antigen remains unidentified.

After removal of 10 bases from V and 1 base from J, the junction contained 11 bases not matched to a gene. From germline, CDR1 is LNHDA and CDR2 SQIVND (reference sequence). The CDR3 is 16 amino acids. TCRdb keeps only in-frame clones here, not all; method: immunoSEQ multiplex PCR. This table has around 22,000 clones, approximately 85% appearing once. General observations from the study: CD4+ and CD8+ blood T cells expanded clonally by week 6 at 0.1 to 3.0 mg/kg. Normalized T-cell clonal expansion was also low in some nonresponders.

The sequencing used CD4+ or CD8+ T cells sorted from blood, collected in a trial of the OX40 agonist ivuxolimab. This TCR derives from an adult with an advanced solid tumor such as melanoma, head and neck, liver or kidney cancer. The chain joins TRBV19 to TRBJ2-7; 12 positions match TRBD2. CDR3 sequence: CANGLAGRSGSYEQYF. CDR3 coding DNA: TGTGCCAACGGACTAGCGGGGAGAAGCGGGTCCTACGAGCAGTACTTC.